The 11 T cell receptor beta chains given below trace back to one sample, sequenced in a study of blood T cell repertoires in COVID-19. The data were produced by immunoSEQ multiplex PCR, yet TCRdb's version contains in-frame clones alone and is incomplete. The table includes roughly 230,000 clones, 80% to 85% detected once. The material sequenced was PBMCs or T cells enriched from blood (not recorded which). These receptors were obtained from a man aged 45-65 years who had recovered from COVID-19.

The rearrangement joins TRBV9 to TRBJ2-3, with 10 positions matching TRBD1. The V segment lost 3 bases and the J segment 6 bases; nucleotides outside the gene matches: 7. CDR3 length equals 15 residues. Germline-derived CDR1 and CDR2 are SGDLS and YYNGEE. This CDR3 is CASSASGTGDDTQYF. The CDR3 DNA reads TGTGCCAGCAGCGCCTCCGGGACAGGGGATGATACGCAGTATTTT. Full variable domain (remainder filled in from reference TRBV9 and TRBJ2-3): DSGVTQTPKHLITATGQRVTLRCSPRSGDLSVYWYQQSLDQGLQFLIQYYNGEERAKGNILERFSAQQFPDLHSELNLSSLELGDSALYFCASSASGTGDDTQYFGPGTRLTVL.

The V call is TRBV7-6, the J call TRBJ2-7; weak D call: TRBD1 (5 bases). Looked up from germline, CDR1 is SGHVS and CDR2 is FNYEAQ. Trimming took off 1 base at V and 5 bases at J, with 15 bases between the two ends. The CDR3 loop spans 15 amino acids. The CDR3 loop is CASSLVPRVLDEQYF. CDR3 DNA sequence: TGTGCCAGCAGCTTAGTCCCCAGGGTGTTGGACGAGCAGTACTTC.

This chain connects TRBV5-5 to TRBJ2-1, with D maybe TRBD2 (7 bases). The CDR3 contains 15 residues. CDR1 is SGHKS, CDR2 YYEKEE, per germline (reference sequence). V lost 3 bases and J lost 2, with 12 bases in between. The CDR3 DNA follows: TGTGCCAGCAGCTCCAAGCGGGACACCTACAATGAGCAGTTCTTC. Its translation is CASSSKRDTYNEQFF.

This clone was detected only a few times. This chain connects TRBV19 to TRBJ1-5; D unresolved. Germline values: CDR1 LNHDA, CDR2 SQIVND (reference sequence). This CDR3 comprises 14 residues. Trimming removed 3 bases at V and 0 bases at J, with 6 bases between. The CDR3 loop is CASSIHSSNQPQHF. The CDR3 nucleotides read TGTGCCAGTAGTATCCACAGTAGCAATCAGCCCCAGCATTTT. Filled out from reference TRBV19 and TRBJ1-5, the complete variable domain reads DGGITQSPKYLFRKEGQNVTLSCEQNLNHDAMYWYRQDPGQGLRLIYYSQIVNDFQKGDIAEGYSVSREKKESFPLTVTSAQKNPTAFYLCASSIHSSNQPQHFGDGTRLSIL.

The chain employs TRBV5-6 and TRBJ1-2; D remains ambiguous. Germline values: CDR1 SGHDT, CDR2 YYEEEE. The germline V and J ends were trimmed by 6 bases and 2 bases, with 17 bases remaining between them. The length of the CDR3 is 15 residues. CDR3 sequence (DNA): TGTGCCAGCACCCCATTTAGTCGCAAAAACTATGGCTACACCTTC. Residues: CASTPFSRKNYGYTF.

This rearrangement joins TRBV30 to TRBJ1-1; TRBD1 agrees at 7 bases. Per germline, CDR1 GTSNPN and CDR2 SVGIG (reference sequence). V shed 2 bases, J shed 4 bases, and the junction held 4 bases outside the gene matches. The CDR3 loop spans 13 amino acids. The CDR3 DNA sequence: TGTGCCTGGAGTACGACAGGGACCACTGAAGCTTTCTTT. It codes for CAWSTTGTTEAFF.

The chain recombines TRBV7-6 with TRBJ2-7; D possibly corresponds to TRBD1 (6 bases). Germline V lookup: CDR1 SGHVS, CDR2 FNYEAQ. This CDR3 contains 14 residues. V dropped 1 base and J dropped 3 bases, with 10 bases sitting between them. The CDR3 nucleotides are TGTGCCAGCAGCTTAGGGGACACCAACTACGAGCAGTACTTC. Amino acid sequence: CASSLGDTNYEQYF.

The J gene is TRBJ2-1, the V gene TRBV14; no clear D. This CDR3 spans 12 amino acids. Trimming took 3 bases from V and 10 from J, leaving 10 bases between them. Germline V gene data show CDR1 as SGHDN and CDR2 as FVKESK. CDR3 protein: CASSQPFYEQFF. The CDR3, as DNA: TGTGCCAGCAGCCAGCCGTTCTACGAGCAGTTCTTC.

The chain couples TRBV14 to TRBJ1-6, with 7 bases fitting TRBD1. V trimming: 1 base; J trimming: 7 bases; junction bases outside the gene matches: 4. CDR1 SGHDN and CDR2 FVKESK come from the germline V gene. This CDR3 has 15 residues. The CDR3 sequence is CASSQVGTANSPLHF. DNA for the CDR3: TGTGCCAGCAGCCAAGTAGGGACAGCAAATTCACCCCTCCACTTT.

The J gene is TRBJ1-4, the V gene TRBV5-5; D is uncertain. Germline-derived CDR1 and CDR2 are SGHKS and YYEKEE (reference sequence). The CDR3 is 17 residues long. V lost 4 bases and J 0 bases, leaving 16 bases between the germline ends. Here the CDR3 DNA reads TGTGCCAGCAGCCATAATCAGGAATCCTCAACTAATGAAAAACTGTTTTTT. Residues: CASSHNQESSTNEKLFF.

V gene TRBV11-2 combines with J gene TRBJ2-3; TRBD2 aligns across 9 bases. V was pared by 3 bases and J by 5 bases, with 15 bases of the junction left unmatched. Germline CDR1 reads SGHAT; CDR2 reads FQNNGV. The CDR3 runs to 18 residues. The CDR3 nucleotides read TGTGCCAGCAGCTTGGTGGCGGGGGGGCCTGGGTCCGTAGATACGCAGTATTTT. Protein sequence: CASSLVAGGPGSVDTQYF.